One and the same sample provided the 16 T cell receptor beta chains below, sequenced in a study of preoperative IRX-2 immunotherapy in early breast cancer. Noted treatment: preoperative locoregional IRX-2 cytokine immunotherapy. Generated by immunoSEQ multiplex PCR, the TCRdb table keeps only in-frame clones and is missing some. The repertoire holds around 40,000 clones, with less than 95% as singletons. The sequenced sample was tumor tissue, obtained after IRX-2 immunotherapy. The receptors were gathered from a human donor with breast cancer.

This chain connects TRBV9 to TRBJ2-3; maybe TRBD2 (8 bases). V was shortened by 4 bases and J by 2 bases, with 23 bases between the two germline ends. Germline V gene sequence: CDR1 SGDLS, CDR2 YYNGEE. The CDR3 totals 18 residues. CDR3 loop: CASSSYPGRGRLTDTQYF. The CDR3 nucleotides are TGTGCCAGCAGCTCCTATCCCGGGAGGGGGCGCCTCACAGATACGCAGTATTTT.

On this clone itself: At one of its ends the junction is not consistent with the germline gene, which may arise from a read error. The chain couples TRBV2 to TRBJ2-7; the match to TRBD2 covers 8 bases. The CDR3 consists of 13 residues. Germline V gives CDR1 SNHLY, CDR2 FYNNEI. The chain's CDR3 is CASSETLGDGRDF. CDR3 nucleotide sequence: TGTGCCAGCAGTGAAACCCTGGGCGACGGGAGGGACTTC.

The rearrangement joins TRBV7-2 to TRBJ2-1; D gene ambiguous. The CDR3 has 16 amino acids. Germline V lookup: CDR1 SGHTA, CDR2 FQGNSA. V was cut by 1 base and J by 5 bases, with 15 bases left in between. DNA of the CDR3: TGTGCCAGCAGCTTAGAGTTTTGGAGTCCCAACAATGAGCAGTTCTTC. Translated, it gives CASSLEFWSPNNEQFF.

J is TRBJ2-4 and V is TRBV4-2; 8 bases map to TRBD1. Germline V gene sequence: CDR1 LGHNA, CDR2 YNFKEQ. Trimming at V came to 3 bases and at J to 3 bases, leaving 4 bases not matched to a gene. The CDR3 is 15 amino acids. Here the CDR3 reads CASSHAGGGKNIQYF. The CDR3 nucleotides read TGTGCCAGCAGCCATGCAGGGGGCGGCAAAAACATTCAGTACTTC.

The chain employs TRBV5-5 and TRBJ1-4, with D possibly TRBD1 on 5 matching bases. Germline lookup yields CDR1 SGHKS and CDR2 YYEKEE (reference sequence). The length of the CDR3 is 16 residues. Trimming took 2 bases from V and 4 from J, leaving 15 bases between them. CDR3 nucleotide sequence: TGTGCCAGCAGCTTCAGGTGGGACCGGCTTAATGAAAAACTGTTTTTT. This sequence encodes CASSFRWDRLNEKLFF.

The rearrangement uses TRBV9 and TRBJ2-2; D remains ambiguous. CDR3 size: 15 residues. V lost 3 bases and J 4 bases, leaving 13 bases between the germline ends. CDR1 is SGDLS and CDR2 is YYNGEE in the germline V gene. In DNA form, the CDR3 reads TGTGCCAGCAGCGAGACCCCCCAAGGCACCGGGGAGCTGTTTTTT. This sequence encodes CASSETPQGTGELFF. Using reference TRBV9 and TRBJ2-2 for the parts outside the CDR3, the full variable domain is DSGVTQTPKHLITATGQRVTLRCSPRSGDLSVYWYQQSLDQGLQFLIQYYNGEERAKGNILERFSAQQFPDLHSELNLSSLELGDSALYFCASSETPQGTGELFFGEGSRLTVL.

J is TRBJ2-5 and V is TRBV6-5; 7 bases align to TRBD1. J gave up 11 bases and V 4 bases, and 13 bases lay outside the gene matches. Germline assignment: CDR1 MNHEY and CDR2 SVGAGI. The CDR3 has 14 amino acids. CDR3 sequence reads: CASSSGGGPREQYF. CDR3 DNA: TGTGCCAGCAGTTCAGGGGGTGGACCGCGTGAGCAGTACTTC.

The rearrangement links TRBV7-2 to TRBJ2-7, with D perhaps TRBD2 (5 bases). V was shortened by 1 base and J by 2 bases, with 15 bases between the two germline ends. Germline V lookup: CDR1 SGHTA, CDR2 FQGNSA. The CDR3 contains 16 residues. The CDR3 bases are TGTGCCAGCAGCTTAGGAGGTACAGCGGCCGCCTACGAGCAGTACTTC. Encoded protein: CASSLGGTAAAYEQYF.

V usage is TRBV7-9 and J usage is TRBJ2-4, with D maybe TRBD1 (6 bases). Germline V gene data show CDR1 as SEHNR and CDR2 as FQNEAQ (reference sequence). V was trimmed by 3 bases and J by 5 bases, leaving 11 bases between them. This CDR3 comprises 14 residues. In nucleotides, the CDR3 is TGTGCCAGCAGCTTTGGGGGCCCAGAAAACATTCAGTACTTC. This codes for CASSFGGPENIQYF.

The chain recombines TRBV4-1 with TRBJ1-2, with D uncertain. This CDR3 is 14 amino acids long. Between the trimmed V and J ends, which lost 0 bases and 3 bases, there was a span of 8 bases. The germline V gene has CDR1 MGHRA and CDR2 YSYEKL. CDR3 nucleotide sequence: TGCGCCAGCAGCCAAGATCCCCGTGACTATGGCTACACCTTC. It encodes CASSQDPRDYGYTF.

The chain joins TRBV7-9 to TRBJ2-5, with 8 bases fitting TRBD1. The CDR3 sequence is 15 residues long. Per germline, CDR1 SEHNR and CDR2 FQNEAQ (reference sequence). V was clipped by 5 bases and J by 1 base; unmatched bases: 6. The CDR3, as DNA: TGTGCCAGCAGCAACAGGGGGGCGGCCCAAGAGACCCAGTACTTC. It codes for CASSNRGAAQETQYF.

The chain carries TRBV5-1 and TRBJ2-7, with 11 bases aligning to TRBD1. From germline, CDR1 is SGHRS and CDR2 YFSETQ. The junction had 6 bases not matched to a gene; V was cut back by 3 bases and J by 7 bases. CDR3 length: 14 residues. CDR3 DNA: TGCGCCAGCAGCTCCGGACAGGGGGCGGGTGAGCAGTACTTC. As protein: CASSSGQGAGEQYF.

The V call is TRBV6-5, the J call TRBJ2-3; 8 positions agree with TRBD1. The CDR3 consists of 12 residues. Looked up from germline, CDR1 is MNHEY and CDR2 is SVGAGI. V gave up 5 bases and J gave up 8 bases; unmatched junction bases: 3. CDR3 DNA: TGTGCCAGCAGTCCTACAGGGGGTACGCAGTATTTT. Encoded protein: CASSPTGGTQYF.

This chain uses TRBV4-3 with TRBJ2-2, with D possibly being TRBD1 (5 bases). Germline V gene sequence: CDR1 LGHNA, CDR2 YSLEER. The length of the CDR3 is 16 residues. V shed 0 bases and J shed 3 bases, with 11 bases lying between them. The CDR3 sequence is CASSQEMAGYTGELFF. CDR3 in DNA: TGCGCCAGCAGCCAAGAAATGGCAGGGTACACCGGGGAGCTGTTTTTT.

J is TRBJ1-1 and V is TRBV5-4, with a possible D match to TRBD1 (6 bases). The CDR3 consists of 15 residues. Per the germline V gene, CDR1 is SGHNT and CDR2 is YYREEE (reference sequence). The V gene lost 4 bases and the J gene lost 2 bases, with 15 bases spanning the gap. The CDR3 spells CASSRGADSNTEAFF. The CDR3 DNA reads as TGTGCCAGCAGCCGGGGTGCGGACAGTAACACTGAAGCTTTCTTT.

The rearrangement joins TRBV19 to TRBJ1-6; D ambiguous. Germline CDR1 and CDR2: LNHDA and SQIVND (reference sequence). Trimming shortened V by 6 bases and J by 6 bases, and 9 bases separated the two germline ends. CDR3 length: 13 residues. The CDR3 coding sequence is TGTGCCAGTAGATTCTCGGCTAATTCACCCCTCCACTTT. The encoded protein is CASRFSANSPLHF.